This TCR beta chain was sequenced in a study of T cells after yellow fever vaccination. Looking at the study overall: Some fractions had low cell numbers, and these were prepared with SMART-Seq v4 Ultra Low Input. Study-wide results and limits: Post-booster samples contained most primary-vaccination clones (approximately 96% CD4, approximately 88% CD8). Weaker, the secondary response had a peak occurring faster, on day 5 versus 15.

The study made its TCR cDNA through 5'RACE template switching. That step introduced a universal primer site along with UMIs. TCRdb reprocessed the 5' RACE reads via MiXCR and lists one record per CDR3 protein. The data show roughly 170,000 distinct CDR3 sequences, with around 9.3% seen just once and roughly 40% held by the top ten. Comment on this clonotype: Its antigen is not identified.

V was pared by 5 bases and J by 5 bases, with 10 bases between. There are 13 residues in the CDR3. Germline V gene lookup returns CDR1 MNHEY and CDR2 SVGAGI. This specimen was CD8+ T cells sorted from PBMCs, taken 45 days after the yellow fever booster vaccination. This TCR came from a young man who received the YFV17D yellow fever vaccine. This chain joins TRBV6-5 and TRBJ1-5; the D is unclear. CDR3 amino acids: CASSPGLHQPQHF. The CDR3 region has the DNA TGTGCCAGCAGTCCTGGACTTCATCAGCCCCAGCATTTT.